This T cell receptor (beta chain) was profiled in a study of radiotherapy plus CTLA-4 blockade in lung cancer. Chemo-refractory metastatic non-small-cell lung cancer patients were treated with focal radiation plus CTLA-4 blockade with ipilimumab. Assay: immunoSEQ multiplex PCR; the TCRdb copy retains only in-frame clones and omits some. The table has approximately 37,000 clones, about 75% seen once. CDR3 size: 12 residues. Germline CDR1 is MNHNS and CDR2 is SASEGT. The chain carries TRBV6-1 and TRBJ2-5; D is ambiguous. TRBJ2-7 matches the DNA end more closely, so the J call is doubtful. The sample here was peripheral blood, taken from a patient treated with radiotherapy plus ipilimumab. This TCR derives from a human donor with non-small cell lung cancer who had stable disease on radiotherapy plus ipilimumab. The DNA for the CDR3 is TGTGCCAGCAGTGACCCCCCGTACGAGCAGTACTTC. Protein product: CASSDPPYEQYF.